This TCR beta chain was identified during a study of tumor-infiltrating lymphocytes in primary liver carcinoma. Study context: All lesions had stage T1-T3 N0M0 and about 4 to 10 cm widths. The study, taken as a whole, reports: CD4+ and CD8+ repertoires could not be compared in these unsorted bulk samples. Top-250-clone fractions were significantly higher in tumors than in blood (p = 0.039).

Concerning this clonotype itself: Its antigen is not known. A much larger clone sits a single nucleotide away, making a read error possible.

The study extracted blood RNA from unsorted whole blood and also extracted germline DNA. The CDR3 extends over 14 amino acids. CDR1 is LGHNA and CDR2 is YSLEER in the germline V gene. Researchers generated TCR beta cDNA from approximately 0.55 ug of total RNA, relying on a constant-region primer. Sequencing libraries for TCR beta derived from three nested multiplex PCR rounds that used slightly modified ARM-PCR. PCR rounds one and two used TRBV1-TRBV30 forward primers with a C-beta reverse primer for roughly 9 cycles each. TCRdb redid the calling of the multiplex PCR reads with MiXCR, one entry per CDR3 protein. The sample carries about 350,000 distinct CDR3 sequences, roughly two thirds recorded once.

The sample comprised peripheral blood. The chain joins TRBV4-3 to TRBJ1-4; D not certain. This receptor was obtained from a man aged 40-49 years with primary liver carcinoma and hepatitis B virus infection. CDR3 sequence reads: CARSQAGLGEKLFF. In DNA, the CDR3 is TGCGCCAGGAGCCAAGCAGGCTTAGGCGAAAAACTGTTTTTT.